The clone carrying this T cell receptor beta chain came up a few times. Its antigen is unknown. Heparinised blood was drawn once per donor, averaging approximately 0.12 L. Every bit of the isolated RNA underwent reverse transcription, so sequencing read expressed TCRB transcripts. Libraries were prepared by immunoSEQ multiplex PCR; TCRdb keeps only in-frame clonotypes and omits some of them. This sample has around 280,000 clones, with about 15% found just once. This record comes from a study of beta chain features in type 1 diabetes. Study-level findings and limits: Patients with Type 1 diabetes showed moderately but significantly shorter TCRB CDR3s in all four CD4+ subsets.

Trimming cost V 4 bases and J 7 bases; bases outside gene matches: 8. Germline CDR1 and CDR2: LNHDA and SQIVND (reference sequence). The CDR3 contains 16 residues. Material for sequencing was naive CD4+ T cells from blood. This TCR derives from a man aged 18 to 30 with type 1 diabetes. This chain joins TRBV19 and TRBJ2-1, with TRBD2 matching over 12 bases. In DNA, the CDR3 is TGTGCCAGTAGTACGGCACTAGCGGGAGGCCGAAATGAGCAGTTCTTC. Translation: CASSTALAGGRNEQFF.